This is a list of T cell receptor beta chains from one sample in a study of regulatory T cells in long-lasting Graves disease. From the multiplex PCR reads, TCRdb called clonotypes with MiXCR, one entry per CDR3 protein. Altogether some 470,000 distinct CDR3 sequences are present, roughly 21% being singletons, with the ten largest covering 7.1%. The sequenced sample was peripheral blood mononuclear cells (PBMCs), obtained when the disease was refractory, from a patient treated with antithyroid drugs. Every receptor here comes from a female donor with Graves disease. Each CDR3 is given with its conserved first and last residue. The D gene is left open where the match is weak. Part of the rows lack a size; the others show once, few, many or a class for expanded clones.

clone size	D gene	V gene	J gene	CDR3 protein	CDR3 DNA
many	.	TRBV27	TRBJ2-7	CASSRGLAYEQYF	TGTGCCAGCAGCCGGGGATTGGCCTACGAGCAGTACTTC
.	.	TRBV5-1	TRBJ1-1	CASNQAEGNTEAFF	TGCGCCAGCAACCAAGCGGAAGGGAACACTGAAGCTTTCTTT
many	TRBD2	TRBV6-2/TRBV6-3	TRBJ2-5	CASSYSSGSIETQYF	TGTGCCAGCAGTTACTCTAGCGGGAGTATAGAGACCCAGTACTTC
few	TRBD1	TRBV6-5	TRBJ2-2	CASSYAYDRVGTGELFF	TGTGCCAGCAGTTACGCCTATGACAGGGTCGGCACCGGGGAGCTGTTTTTT
.	.	TRBV7-2	TRBJ2-7	CASSLVGQGINYEQYF	TGTGCCAGCAGCTTAGTAGGCCAGGGTATCAATTACGAGCAGTACTTC
few	.	TRBV4-1	TRBJ2-5	CASSQAPLAAGNQETQYF	TGCGCCAGCAGCCAAGCCCCTTTAGCGGCAGGGAATCAAGAGACCCAGTACTTC
many	.	TRBV20-1	TRBJ2-5	CSADRGLAETQYF	TGCAGTGCGGACCGAGGGCTGGCGGAGACCCAGTACTTC
.	.	TRBV11-2	TRBJ2-7	CASSLTGSNPYEQYF	TGTGCCAGCAGCTTAACAGGCTCCAACCCCTACGAGCAGTACTTC
.	.	TRBV3-1	TRBJ1-1	CASSQRGGEGAEAFF	TGTGCCAGCAGCCAAAGGGGTGGGGAGGGCGCTGAAGCTTTCTTT
.	.	TRBV19	TRBJ1-4	CASTIPGQPKNEKLFF	TGTGCCAGTACCATCCCCGGACAGCCGAAAAATGAAAAACTGTTTTTT
many	.	TRBV2	TRBJ1-2	CASSEGSNYGYTF	TGTGCCAGCAGTGAGGGGTCTAACTATGGCTACACCTTC
many	TRBD1	TRBV3-1	TRBJ2-4	CASSPPTADRGRGQYF	TGTGCCAGCAGCCCCCCGACCGCAGACAGGGGGCGAGGACAGTACTTC
many	.	TRBV3-1	TRBJ2-5	CASSQGSDAGETQYF	TGTGCCAGCAGCCAAGGTAGCGACGCGGGGGAGACCCAGTACTTC
many	TRBD1	TRBV30	TRBJ2-7	CAWSATGGRQYF	TGTGCCTGGAGTGCGACAGGGGGCAGGCAGTACTTC
few	TRBD2	TRBV5-1	TRBJ2-7	CASSSPGLAGVPSYEQYF	TGCGCCAGCAGCTCGCCGGGACTAGCGGGGGTACCCTCCTACGAGCAGTACTTC
many	.	TRBV5-1	TRBJ1-2	CASSRRDSQRDGYTF	TGCGCCAGCAGCCGTCGAGATTCCCAACGGGATGGCTACACCTTC
few	.	TRBV6-5	TRBJ2-7	CASSYPGYEQYF	TGTGCCAGCAGTTACCCCGGGTACGAGCAGTACTTC
many	.	TRBV28	TRBJ1-6	CASTRRGGRSYNSPLHF	TGTGCCAGCACGAGGCGCGGGGGACGCTCCTATAATTCACCCCTCCACTTT
.	TRBD1	TRBV9	TRBJ1-3	CASSVSGTGSSGNTIYF	TGTGCCAGCAGCGTATCGGGGACAGGGAGCTCTGGAAACACCATATATTTT
many	.	TRBV28	TRBJ1-2	CASSLQSHGYTF	TGTGCCAGCAGTTTGCAGTCCCATGGCTACACCTTC
few	.	TRBV6-2/TRBV6-3	TRBJ1-1	CASRQERATEAFF	TGTGCCAGCAGACAGGAAAGGGCCACTGAAGCTTTCTTT
many	.	TRBV27	TRBJ1-2	CASSLSPGRGYTF	TGTGCCAGCAGTTTATCACCCGGGCGAGGCTACACCTTC
many	TRBD1	TRBV6-1	TRBJ1-4	CASSDPAGGNEKLFF	TGTGCCAGCAGTGACCCTGCAGGGGGGAATGAAAAACTGTTTTTT
once	.	TRBV28	TRBJ2-2	CASRQWTGELFF	TGTGCCAGCAGACAATGGACCGGGGAGCTGTTTTTT
many	.	TRBV2	TRBJ1-1	CASSQSSLNTEAFF	TGTGCCAGCAGCCAGAGCTCGTTGAACACTGAAGCTTTCTTT
few	.	TRBV20-1	TRBJ2-7	CSAGDKRAFYEQYF	TGCAGTGCTGGAGATAAAAGGGCTTTTTACGAGCAGTACTTC
.	TRBD1	TRBV12-5	TRBJ1-2	CASGLVLGQRPYGYTF	TGTGCTAGTGGTTTGGTATTGGGACAGAGGCCTTATGGCTACACCTTC
many	.	TRBV28	TRBJ1-2	CASSALGTGANGYTF	TGTGCCAGCAGTGCCCTCGGAACGGGCGCCAATGGCTACACCTTC
many	.	TRBV29-1	TRBJ1-1	CSVNRGAGVTEAFF	TGCAGCGTGAACCGTGGGGCAGGGGTCACTGAAGCTTTCTTT
few	.	TRBV4-1	TRBJ1-2	CASRSGRQNYGYTF	TGCGCCAGCAGGTCGGGACGGCAAAACTATGGCTACACCTTC
.	.	TRBV11-2	TRBJ2-2	CASSPQGGRNTGELFF	TGTGCCAGCAGCCCTCAGGGAGGTCGGAACACCGGGGAGCTGTTTTTT
many	TRBD1	TRBV7-9	TRBJ1-4	CASSLGQSNEKLFF	TGTGCCAGCAGTTTGGGACAGTCTAATGAAAAACTGTTTTTT
.	.	TRBV4-3	TRBJ2-7	CASSQDRWDGNEQYF	TGCGCCAGCAGCCAAGATCGATGGGACGGGAACGAGCAGTACTTC
many	.	TRBV12-3/TRBV12-4	TRBJ1-2	CASSLHPQGMGGYTF	TGTGCCAGCAGCCTACACCCGCAGGGTATGGGTGGCTACACCTTC
many	TRBD1	TRBV12-3/TRBV12-4	TRBJ1-5	CASRTGGSGQPQHF	TGTGCCAGCAGGACAGGGGGCTCTGGTCAGCCCCAGCATTTT
many	TRBD2	TRBV7-9	TRBJ2-7	CASSPAGGVYEQYF	TGTGCCAGCAGCCCAGCGGGGGGAGTATACGAGCAGTACTTC
few	.	TRBV14	TRBJ2-5	CASSQDLGGAQYF	TGTGCCAGCAGCCAAGATCTGGGGGGAGCCCAGTACTTC
many	TRBD1	TRBV7-8	TRBJ1-4	CASSSIGTDNEKLFF	TGTGCCAGCAGCTCAATCGGGACAGATAATGAAAAACTGTTTTTT
few	TRBD1	TRBV4-1	TRBJ2-7	CASSHRDSSYEQYF	TGCGCCAGCAGCCACCGGGACAGTTCCTACGAGCAGTACTTC
many	.	TRBV6-5	TRBJ1-2	CASSYREAHYGYTF	TGTGCCAGCAGTTACAGGGAGGCGCACTATGGCTACACCTTC
many	TRBD1	TRBV11-3	TRBJ2-7	CASSLWGQKDYEQYF	TGTGCCAGCAGCCTGTGGGGACAGAAGGACTACGAGCAGTACTTC
.	TRBD2	TRBV7-8	TRBJ2-7	CASSLATATSVPYEQYF	TGTGCCAGCAGCTTAGCCACCGCGACTAGCGTCCCCTACGAGCAGTACTTC
few	.	TRBV28	TRBJ1-1	CASSLIGGDAEAFF	TGTGCCAGCAGTTTAATCGGGGGGGACGCTGAAGCTTTCTTT
few	.	TRBV29-1	TRBJ1-6	CSASTGGYSPLHF	TGCAGCGCCTCGACAGGAGGATACTCACCCCTCCACTTT
.	.	TRBV6-1	TRBJ1-1	CASIDSETGFMNTEAFF	TGTGCCAGCATCGATTCGGAGACAGGCTTCATGAACACTGAAGCTTTCTTT
.	TRBD2	TRBV4-1	TRBJ2-1	CASSQGRGRASYNEQFF	TGCGCCAGCAGCCAAGGTCGGGGGAGGGCCTCCTACAATGAGCAGTTCTTC
few	.	TRBV7-3	TRBJ2-6	CASTEGRISGANVLTF	TGTGCCAGCACTGAGGGACGGATCTCTGGGGCCAACGTCCTGACTTTC
many	TRBD2	TRBV27	TRBJ2-7	CASSTLAGLAYEQYF	TGTGCCAGCAGCACACTAGCGGGTCTCGCCTACGAGCAGTACTTC
few	.	TRBV9	TRBJ1-4	CASSLSGTRNEKLFF	TGTGCCAGCAGCCTTAGCGGGACTCGAAATGAAAAACTGTTTTTT